These T cell receptor beta chains were read from a single sample in a study of blood T cell repertoires in COVID-19. Sequenced by immunoSEQ multiplex PCR; TCRdb stores in-frame clones only, minus some. The sample holds 250,000 to 350,000 clones, around nine tenths seen once. Sequences were obtained from peripheral blood. The origin of the receptors is a young woman with COVID-19, enrolled during active disease. Each CDR3 is given with its conserved first and last residue.

V	J	CDR3
TRBV19	TRBJ2-1	CASSIGTPNEQFF
TRBV5-1	TRBJ1-2	CASSLEAGDRGPNYGYTF
TRBV7-8	TRBJ1-1	CASSLVRDTEAFF
TRBV24-1	TRBJ2-5	CATSDPGSAGGWETQYF
TRBV2	TRBJ1-6	CASSEGTLYNSPLHF
TRBV28	TRBJ2-7	CASRTGTSGTNEQYF
TRBV20-1	TRBJ2-1	CSAEGQDVQFF
TRBV7-2	TRBJ1-1	CASSLVGGPGTEAFF
TRBV18	TRBJ2-3	CASSPSKDYTDTQYF
TRBV27	TRBJ2-7	CASSPLGTGFYEQYF
TRBV11-2	TRBJ1-1	CASSLLLNTEAFF
TRBV6-1	TRBJ1-1	CASSEAWDTQTEAFF
TRBV12-3/TRBV12-4	TRBJ1-2	CASSLYRDYGYTF
TRBV2	TRBJ2-7	CASRFQGSLFSEQYF
TRBV30	TRBJ2-7	CAWTASGYEQYF
TRBV19	TRBJ1-4	CASSTRGLGEKLFF